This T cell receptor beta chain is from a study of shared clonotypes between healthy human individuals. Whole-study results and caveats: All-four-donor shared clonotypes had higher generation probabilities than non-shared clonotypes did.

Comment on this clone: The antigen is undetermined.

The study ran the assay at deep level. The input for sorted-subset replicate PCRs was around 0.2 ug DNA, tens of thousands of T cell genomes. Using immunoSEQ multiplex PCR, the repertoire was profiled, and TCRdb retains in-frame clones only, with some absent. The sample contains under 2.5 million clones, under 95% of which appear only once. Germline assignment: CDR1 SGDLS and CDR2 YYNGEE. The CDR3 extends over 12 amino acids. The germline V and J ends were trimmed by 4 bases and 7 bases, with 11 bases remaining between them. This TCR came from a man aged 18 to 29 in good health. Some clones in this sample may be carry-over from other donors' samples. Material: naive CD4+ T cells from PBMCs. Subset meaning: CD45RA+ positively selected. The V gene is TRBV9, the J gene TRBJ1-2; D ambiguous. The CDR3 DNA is TGTGCCAGCAGCCGTGTCCGGGCTGGCTACACCTTC. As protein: CASSRVRAGYTF. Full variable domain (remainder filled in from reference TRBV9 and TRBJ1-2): DSGVTQTPKHLITATGQRVTLRCSPRSGDLSVYWYQQSLDQGLQFLIQYYNGEERAKGNILERFSAQQFPDLHSELNLSSLELGDSALYFCASSRVRAGYTFGSGTRLTVV.